This T cell receptor (beta chain) appears in the sequencing data of a study of shared clonotypes between healthy human individuals. Whole-study results and caveats: Generally, naive subsets came out with larger estimated richness than memory subsets. The study sampled only blood, and tissue repertoires likely differ. Deeper or shallower sequencing was expected to change how clonotypes are shared among donors.

Trimming shortened V by 4 bases and J by 3 bases, and 9 bases separated the two germline ends. This CDR3 contains 13 residues. Germline V gene sequence: CDR1 MDHEN, CDR2 SYDVKM. This clone was recorded once. Its target is not known. CD8 cells regarded as naive lacked CD45RO, were positively chosen for CCR7, and omitted terminally differentiated effector memory CD45RA+ cells. Profiling relied on immunoSEQ multiplex PCR, and the TCRdb table lists in-frame clones only, not all of them. Of some 580,000 clones listed, 95% to 98% are singletons. The chain couples TRBV28 to TRBJ1-1; no reliable D call. The sequence came from a man aged 25 to 45 in good health. Sequencing was performed on naive CD8+ T cells sorted from blood. As DNA, the CDR3 is TGTGCCAGCAGTTCTCAGGAGGACACTGAAGCTTTCTTT. Residues: CASSSQEDTEAFF.